A selection of T cell receptor beta chains follows, all from one sample in a study of blood T cell repertoires in COVID-19. Assay: immunoSEQ multiplex PCR; the TCRdb copy retains only in-frame clones and omits some. There are approximately 400,000 clones in the sample; roughly four fifths occur only once, and approximately 4.7% lies in the top ten. The sequenced sample consisted of PBMCs or T cells enriched from blood (not recorded which). These receptors all stem from a woman between 50 and 59 years old who had recovered from COVID-19. Each CDR3 is given with its conserved first and last residue. The order of the fields is clone size, J gene, V gene, D gene, CDR3 length, CDR3 protein, CDR3 DNA. The D gene is left open where the match is weak. Clone size is not always given. Where it is, it says once, few, many or a class for expanded clones.

NA | TRBJ2-4 | TRBV21-1 | NA | 16 | CASSRTSGLAKNIQYF | TGTGCCAGCAGCAGAACTAGCGGCCTAGCCAAAAACATTCAGTACTTC
few | TRBJ2-7 | TRBV2 | TRBD1 | 13 | CASSEFRGHEQYF | TGTGCCAGCAGTGAGTTTAGGGGGCACGAGCAGTACTTC
NA | TRBJ1-1 | TRBV5-6 | TRBD1 | 13 | CASSLRGHTEAFF | TGTGCCAGCAGCTTAAGGGGGCACACTGAAGCTTTCTTT
NA | TRBJ2-3 | TRBV19 | TRBD2 | 20 | CASSTPQVPTSGESTDTQYF | TGTGCCAGTAGTACACCCCAAGTCCCGACTAGCGGGGAAAGCACAGATACGCAGTATTTT
NA | TRBJ2-1 | TRBV30 | TRBD1 | 15 | CAWSVGTGSYNEQFF | TGTGCCTGGAGTGTAGGGACAGGCTCCTACAATGAGCAGTTCTTC
NA | TRBJ2-2 | TRBV30 | TRBD2 | 14 | CAFIAGANTGELFF | TGTGCCTTCATAGCGGGGGCGAACACCGGGGAGCTGTTTTTT
NA | TRBJ1-5 | TRBV6-2/TRBV6-3 | NA | 15 | CASSTLQGPTQPQHF | TGTGCCAGCAGTACCCTTCAGGGCCCGACTCAGCCCCAGCATTTT
NA | TRBJ2-1 | TRBV6-5 | NA | 12 | CASSPGDNEQFF | TGTGCCAGCAGCCCAGGGGACAATGAGCAGTTCTTC
NA | TRBJ1-2 | TRBV10-3 | NA | 14 | CAISEQPGSPGYTF | TGTGCCATCAGTGAGCAACCGGGAAGCCCAGGCTACACCTTC
NA | TRBJ2-2 | TRBV9 | TRBD1 | 15 | CASSAGQGSTGELFF | TGTGCCAGCAGCGCCGGACAGGGGAGCACCGGGGAGCTGTTTTTT
NA | TRBJ2-3 | TRBV7-9 | NA | 12 | CASSGPGDTQYF | TGTGCCAGCAGCGGGCCCGGAGATACGCAGTATTTT
once | TRBJ2-7 | TRBV19 | TRBD2 | 16 | CGHLRDKRGASYEQYF | TGTGGACACCTTAGAGATAAGCGGGGCGCCTCCTACGAGCAGTACTTC
NA | TRBJ1-6 | TRBV30 | NA | 15 | CAWQGVFTYNSPLHF | TGTGCCTGGCAAGGGGTGTTCACCTATAATTCACCCCTCCACTTT
NA | TRBJ2-5 | TRBV11-2 | NA | 13 | CASSSSVGETQYF | TGTGCCAGCAGCTCGAGCGTCGGAGAGACCCAGTACTTC
NA | TRBJ1-1 | TRBV19 | TRBD1 | 13 | CASRGQGNTEAFF | TGTGCCAGTAGGGGACAGGGGAACACTGAAGCTTTCTTT
NA | TRBJ2-7 | TRBV4-3 | TRBD2 | 15 | CASSLRLAGEYEQYF | TGCGCCAGCAGCCTTCGACTAGCGGGAGAGTACGAGCAGTACTTC
NA | TRBJ1-6 | TRBV7-2 | NA | 16 | CASSLSRAGDNSPLHF | TGTGCCAGCAGCTTATCTCGGGCAGGGGATAATTCACCCCTCCACTTT